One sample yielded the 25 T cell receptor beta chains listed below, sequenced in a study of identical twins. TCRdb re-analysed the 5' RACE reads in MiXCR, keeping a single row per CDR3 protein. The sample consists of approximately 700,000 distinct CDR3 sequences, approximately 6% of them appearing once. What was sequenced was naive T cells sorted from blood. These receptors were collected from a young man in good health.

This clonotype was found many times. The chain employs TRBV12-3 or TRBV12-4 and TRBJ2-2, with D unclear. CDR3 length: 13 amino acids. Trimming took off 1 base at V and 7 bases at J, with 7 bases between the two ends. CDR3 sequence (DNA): TGTGCCAGCAGTTTAGATACCAGCGGGGAGCTGTTTTTT. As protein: CASSLDTSGELFF.

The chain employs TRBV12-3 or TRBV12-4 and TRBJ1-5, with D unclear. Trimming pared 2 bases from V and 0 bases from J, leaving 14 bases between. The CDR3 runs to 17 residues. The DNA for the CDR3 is TGTGCCAGCAGTTTAAGTGTCCAGCTTTATAGCAATCAGCCCCAGCATTTT. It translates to CASSLSVQLYSNQPQHF.

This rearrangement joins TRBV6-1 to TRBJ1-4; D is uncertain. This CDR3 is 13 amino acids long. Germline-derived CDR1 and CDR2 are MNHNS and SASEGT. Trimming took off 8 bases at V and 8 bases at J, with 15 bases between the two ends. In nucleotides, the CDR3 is TGTGCCAGCCGGGCGGGGTCACAAGAAAAACTGTTTTTT. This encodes CASRAGSQEKLFF.

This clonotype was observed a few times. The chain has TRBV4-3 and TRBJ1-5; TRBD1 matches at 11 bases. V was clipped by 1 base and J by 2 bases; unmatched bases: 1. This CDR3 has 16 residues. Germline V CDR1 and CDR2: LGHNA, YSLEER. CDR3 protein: CASSQGTGGRNQPQHF. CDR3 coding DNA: TGCGCCAGCAGCCAAGGGACAGGGGGCCGCAATCAGCCCCAGCATTTT.

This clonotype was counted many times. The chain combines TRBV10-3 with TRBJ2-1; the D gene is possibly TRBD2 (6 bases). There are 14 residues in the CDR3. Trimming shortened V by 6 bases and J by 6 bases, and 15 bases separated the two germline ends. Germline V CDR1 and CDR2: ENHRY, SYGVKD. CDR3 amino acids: CAIRIGTALNEQFF. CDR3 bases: TGTGCCATCAGAATCGGGACTGCTCTCAATGAGCAGTTCTTC.

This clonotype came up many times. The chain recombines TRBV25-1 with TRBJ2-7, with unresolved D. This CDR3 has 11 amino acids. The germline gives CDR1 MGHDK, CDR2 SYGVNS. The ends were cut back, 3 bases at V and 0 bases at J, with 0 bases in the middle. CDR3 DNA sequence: TGTGCCAGCAGTGACTCCTACGAGCAGTACTTC. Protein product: CASSDSYEQYF.

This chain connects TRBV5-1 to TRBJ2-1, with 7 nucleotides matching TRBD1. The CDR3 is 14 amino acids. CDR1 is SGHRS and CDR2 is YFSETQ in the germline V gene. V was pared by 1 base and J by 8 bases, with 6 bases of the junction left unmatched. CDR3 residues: CASSLMGQYHEQFF. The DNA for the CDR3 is TGCGCCAGCAGCTTGATGGGACAGTACCATGAGCAGTTCTTC.

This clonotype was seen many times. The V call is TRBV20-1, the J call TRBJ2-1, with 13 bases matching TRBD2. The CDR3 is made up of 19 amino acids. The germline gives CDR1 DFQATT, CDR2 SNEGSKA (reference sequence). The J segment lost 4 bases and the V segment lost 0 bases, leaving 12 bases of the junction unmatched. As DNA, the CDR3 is TGCAGTGCTAGAGATCCCAACGATGGGACTAGCGGGGTATACAATGAGCAGTTCTTC. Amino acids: CSARDPNDGTSGVYNEQFF.

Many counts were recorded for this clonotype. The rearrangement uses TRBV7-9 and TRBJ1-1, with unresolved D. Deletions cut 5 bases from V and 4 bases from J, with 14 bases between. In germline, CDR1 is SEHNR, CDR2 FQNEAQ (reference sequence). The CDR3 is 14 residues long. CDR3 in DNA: TGTGCCAGCAGCCGGAAGGAGAAGGTCACTGAAGCTTTCTTT. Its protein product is CASSRKEKVTEAFF.

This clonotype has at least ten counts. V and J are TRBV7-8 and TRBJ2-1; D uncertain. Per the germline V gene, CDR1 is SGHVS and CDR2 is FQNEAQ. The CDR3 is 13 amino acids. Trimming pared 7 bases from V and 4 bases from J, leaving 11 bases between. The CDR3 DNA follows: TGTGCCAGCATTCAGGAGATATACAATGAGCAGTTCTTC. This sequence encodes CASIQEIYNEQFF.

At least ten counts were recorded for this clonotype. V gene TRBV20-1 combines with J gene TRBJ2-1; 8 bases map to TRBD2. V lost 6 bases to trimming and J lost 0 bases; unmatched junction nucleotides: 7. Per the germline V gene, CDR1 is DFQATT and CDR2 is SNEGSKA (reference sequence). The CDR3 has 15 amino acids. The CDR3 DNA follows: TGCAGTGCCATAACTAGCGGAAGCTCCTACAATGAGCAGTTCTTC. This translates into CSAITSGSSYNEQFF.

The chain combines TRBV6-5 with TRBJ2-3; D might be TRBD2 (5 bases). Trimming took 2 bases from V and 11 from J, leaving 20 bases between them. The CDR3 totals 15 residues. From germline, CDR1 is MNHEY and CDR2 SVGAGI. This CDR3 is CASSYGVHGTGEQYF. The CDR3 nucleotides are TGTGCCAGCAGTTACGGGGTACACGGAACCGGGGAGCAGTATTTT.

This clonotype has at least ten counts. The CDR3 region is CASQSGTSQRNTDTQYF. The CDR3 region has the DNA TGTGCCAGTCAGAGTGGGACAAGCCAGCGGAACACAGATACGCAGTATTTT. V and J are TRBV5-6 and TRBJ2-3, with D perhaps TRBD1 (6 bases). Germline V lookup: CDR1 SGHDT, CDR2 YYEEEE. V lost 8 bases and J 2 bases, leaving 24 bases between the germline ends. This CDR3 contains 17 residues.

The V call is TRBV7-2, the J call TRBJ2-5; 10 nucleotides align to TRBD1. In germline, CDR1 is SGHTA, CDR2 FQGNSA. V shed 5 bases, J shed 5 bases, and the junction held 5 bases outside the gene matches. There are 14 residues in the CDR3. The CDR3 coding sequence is TGTGCCAGCAGCGCTCGGACAGGGGGGGAGACCCAGTACTTC. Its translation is CASSARTGGETQYF.

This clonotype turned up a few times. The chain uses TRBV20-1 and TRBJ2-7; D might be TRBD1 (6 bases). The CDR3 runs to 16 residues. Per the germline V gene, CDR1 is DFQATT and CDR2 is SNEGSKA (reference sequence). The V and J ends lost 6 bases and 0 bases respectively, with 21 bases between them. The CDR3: CSAKALNRASSYEQYV. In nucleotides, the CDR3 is TGCAGTGCAAAGGCTTTAAACAGGGCGAGCTCCTACGAGCAGTACGTC.

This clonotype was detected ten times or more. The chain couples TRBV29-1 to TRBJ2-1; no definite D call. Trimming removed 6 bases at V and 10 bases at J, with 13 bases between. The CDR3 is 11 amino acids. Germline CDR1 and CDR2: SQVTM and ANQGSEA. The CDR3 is CSVLSGAEQFF. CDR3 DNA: TGCAGCGTCTTGTCAGGCGCCGAGCAGTTCTTC.

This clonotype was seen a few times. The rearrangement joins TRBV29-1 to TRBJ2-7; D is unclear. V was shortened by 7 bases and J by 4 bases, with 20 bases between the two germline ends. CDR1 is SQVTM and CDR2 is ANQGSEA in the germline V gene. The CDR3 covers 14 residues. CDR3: CSAVVAAKGYEQYF. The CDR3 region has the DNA TGCAGCGCTGTAGTGGCGGCAAAGGGATACGAGCAGTACTTC.

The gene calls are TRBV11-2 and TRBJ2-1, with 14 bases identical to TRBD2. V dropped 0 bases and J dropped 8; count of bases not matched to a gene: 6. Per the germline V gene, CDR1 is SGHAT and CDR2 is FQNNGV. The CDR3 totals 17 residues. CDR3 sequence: CASSLEGTSGRRHEQFF. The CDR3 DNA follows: TGTGCCAGCAGCTTAGAGGGGACTAGCGGGAGACGCCATGAGCAGTTCTTC.

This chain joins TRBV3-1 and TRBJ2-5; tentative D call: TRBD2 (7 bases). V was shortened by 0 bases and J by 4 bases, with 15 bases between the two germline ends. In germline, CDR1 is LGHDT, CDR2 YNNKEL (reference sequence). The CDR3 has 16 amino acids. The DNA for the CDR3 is TGTGCCAGCAGCCAAGAGTCCGTCGGGGGGCGAGAGACCCAGTACTTC. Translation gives CASSQESVGGRETQYF.

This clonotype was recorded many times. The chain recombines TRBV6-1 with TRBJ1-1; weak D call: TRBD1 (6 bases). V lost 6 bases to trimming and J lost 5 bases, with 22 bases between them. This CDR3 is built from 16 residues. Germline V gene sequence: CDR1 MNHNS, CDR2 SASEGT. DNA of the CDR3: TGTGCCAGCAGGGTAGGACAGCGATACCAGGGGACTGAAGCTTTCTTT. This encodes CASRVGQRYQGTEAFF.

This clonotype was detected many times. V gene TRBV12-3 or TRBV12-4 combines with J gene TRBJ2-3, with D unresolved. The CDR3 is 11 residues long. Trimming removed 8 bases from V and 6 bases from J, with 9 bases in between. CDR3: CASYDGDTQYF. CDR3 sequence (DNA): TGTGCCAGCTACGACGGGGATACGCAGTATTTT.

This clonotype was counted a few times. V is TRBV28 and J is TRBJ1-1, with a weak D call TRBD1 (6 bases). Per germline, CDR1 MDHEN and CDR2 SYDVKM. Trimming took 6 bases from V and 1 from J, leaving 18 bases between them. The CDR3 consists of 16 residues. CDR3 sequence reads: CASRGSGANGNTEAFF. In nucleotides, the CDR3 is TGTGCCAGCAGGGGGTCAGGGGCAAATGGGAACACTGAAGCTTTCTTT. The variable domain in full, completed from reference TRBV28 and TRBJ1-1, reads DVKVTQSSRYLVKRTGEKVFLECVQDMDHENMFWYRQDPGLGLRLIYFSYDVKMKEKGDIPEGYSVSREKKERFSLILESASTNQTSMYLCASRGSGANGNTEAFFGQGTRLTVV.

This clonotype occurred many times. CDR3 residues: CASNVAGGPYEQYF. CDR3 bases: TGTGCCAGCAATGTTGCGGGAGGCCCCTACGAGCAGTACTTC. The rearrangement uses TRBV12-3 or TRBV12-4 and TRBJ2-7; 8 bases are a match to TRBD2. Losses at the gene ends were 7 bases for V and 2 bases for J; bases not matched to a gene: 7. CDR3 length equals 14 residues.

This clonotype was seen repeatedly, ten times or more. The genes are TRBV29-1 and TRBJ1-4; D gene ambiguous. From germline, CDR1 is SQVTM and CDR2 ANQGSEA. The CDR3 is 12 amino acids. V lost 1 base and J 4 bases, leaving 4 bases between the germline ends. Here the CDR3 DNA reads TGCAGCGTTGAAGGGGGTAATGAAAAACTGTTTTTT. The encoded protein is CSVEGGNEKLFF.

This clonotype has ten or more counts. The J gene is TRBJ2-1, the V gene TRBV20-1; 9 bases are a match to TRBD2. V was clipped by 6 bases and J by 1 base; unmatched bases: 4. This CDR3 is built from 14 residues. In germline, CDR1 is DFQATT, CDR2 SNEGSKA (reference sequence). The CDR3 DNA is TGCAGTGCGAGGACTAGCGAGTCCTACAATGAGCAGTTCTTC. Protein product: CSARTSESYNEQFF.